The 12 T cell receptor beta chains listed next were all sequenced from one sample in a study of Graves' ophthalmopathy and Graves' hyperthyroidism. Amplification of TCR beta CDR3 regions used RNA transcripts. The workflow started with a first-round RT-PCR run with HTBI primers and then moved on to a second-round multiplex PCR. Each CDR3 protein gets one entry after TCRdb re-called the multiplex PCR reads with MiXCR. The table has about 1.2 million distinct CDR3 sequences, less than 45% seen once. The sample taken for sequencing was peripheral blood or thyroid tissue (not recorded which). These receptors all come from an adult man with Graves' hyperthyroidism.

J is TRBJ2-1 and V is TRBV7-2; D is ambiguous. The germline V and J ends were trimmed by 1 base and 7 bases, with 5 bases remaining between them. Per the germline V gene, CDR1 is SGHTA and CDR2 is FQGNSA. The CDR3 has 12 residues. CDR3 nucleotide sequence: TGTGCCAGCAGCTTAGGCTCAAATGAGCAGTTCTTC. Protein: CASSLGSNEQFF.

The V call is TRBV6-5, the J call TRBJ1-4, with 8 bases lining up with TRBD1. V shed 4 bases, J shed 8 bases, and the junction held 6 bases outside the gene matches. This CDR3 contains 14 residues. Germline CDR1 is MNHEY and CDR2 is SVGAGI. The CDR3 DNA reads as TGTGCCAGCAGTTTCGGGACAGGTCGGGAAAAACTGTTTTTT. Translating it yields CASSFGTGREKLFF.

At least ten counts were recorded for this clonotype. The chain uses TRBV7-9 and TRBJ1-6; 9 bases agree with TRBD1. V trimming: 3 bases; J trimming: 5 bases; junction bases outside the gene matches: 5. This CDR3 region has 16 residues. Germline V CDR1 and CDR2: SEHNR, FQNEAQ (reference sequence). The CDR3 protein is CASSFRQGGDNSPLHF. CDR3 in DNA: TGTGCCAGCAGCTTTAGACAGGGGGGAGATAATTCACCCCTCCACTTT.

The V call is TRBV29-1, the J call TRBJ2-2, with 7 bases lining up with TRBD1. Losses at the gene ends were 4 bases for V and 6 bases for J; bases not matched to a gene: 8. CDR3 size: 14 residues. CDR1 is SQVTM, CDR2 ANQGSEA, per germline. The CDR3 DNA sequence: TGCAGCGTTGGTTCCGGGACAGTGTCCGGGGAGCTGTTTTTT. It codes for CSVGSGTVSGELFF.

Details on this clonotype: An end of the junction differs from the germline gene, which may be a read error. This rearrangement joins TRBV7-2 to TRBJ1-5; 8 bases fit TRBD1. Germline V gives CDR1 SGHTA, CDR2 FQGNSA. This CDR3 spans 16 amino acids. CDR3 nucleotide sequence: TGCGCCAGCAGCCAAGATAGAATGCAGGGGGCACAGCCCCAGCATTTT. This encodes CASSQDRMQGAQPQHF.

The chain is built from TRBV10-3 and TRBJ1-2; D possibly corresponds to TRBD1 (6 bases). The CDR3 is made up of 16 amino acids. Trimming stripped 10 bases from V and 5 bases from J, with 26 bases between. Germline loops: CDR1 ENHRY, CDR2 SYGVKD. CDR3 sequence reads: CASKGVQGKTKYGYTF. The CDR3 region has the DNA TGTGCCAGCAAGGGGGTACAGGGTAAAACCAAGTATGGCTACACCTTC.

The rearrangement joins TRBV7-2 to TRBJ2-6, with 10 bases aligning to TRBD2. V gave up 5 bases and J gave up 11 bases; unmatched junction bases: 12. Germline V lookup: CDR1 SGHTA, CDR2 FQGNSA. The CDR3 has 16 amino acids. In DNA form, the CDR3 reads TGTGCCAGCAGCCCACGACCAGCGGGAGGGACCTACGTCCTGACTTTC. Its protein product is CASSPRPAGGTYVLTF.

The rearrangement joins TRBV12-3 or TRBV12-4 to TRBJ1-2; D unresolved. Trimming took off 4 bases at V and 0 bases at J, with 9 bases between the two ends. This CDR3 region has 14 residues. The CDR3 here is CASSSARTNYGYTF. The CDR3 DNA reads as TGTGCCAGCAGTTCGGCAAGAACTAACTATGGCTACACCTTC.

This clonotype turned up a few times. V and J are TRBV20-1 and TRBJ2-2; weak D call: TRBD2 (5 bases). This CDR3 is 14 amino acids long. V lost 5 bases and J 1 base, leaving 11 bases between the germline ends. CDR1 is DFQATT and CDR2 is SNEGSKA in the germline V gene (reference sequence). CDR3 in amino acids: CSAPTRLNTGELFF. The CDR3 region has the DNA TGCAGTGCTCCTACTAGACTGAACACCGGGGAGCTGTTTTTT.

This clonotype was counted ten times or more. The rearrangement uses TRBV20-1 and TRBJ2-2; TRBD1 aligns across 7 bases. Per germline, CDR1 DFQATT and CDR2 SNEGSKA (reference sequence). Trimming took 3 bases from V and 6 from J; bases not matched to a gene: 7. The CDR3 contains 14 residues. The CDR3 DNA is TGCAGTGCTAGCATAGGGACAGTCGCCGGGGAGCTGTTTTTT. Translating it yields CSASIGTVAGELFF.

This clonotype has only one observation. One end of the junction is discordant with germline, which a read error may explain. V is TRBV10-2 and J is TRBJ1-2, with 11 bases that match TRBD1. Germline V CDR1 and CDR2: WSHSY, SAAADI. This CDR3 has 15 residues. The CDR3 sequence is CASSEPDRGRELWSF. In DNA, the CDR3 is TGCGCCAGCAGTGAGCCGGACAGGGGGCGAGAACTATGGTCCTTC.

The gene calls are TRBV7-9 and TRBJ2-7; TRBD2 matches 9 bases. Germline lookup yields CDR1 SEHNR and CDR2 FQNEAQ (reference sequence). The trim removed 1 base at V and 2 bases at J, leaving 6 bases unmatched. This CDR3 is 16 amino acids long. CDR3 sequence (DNA): TGTGCCAGCAGCTTAGAGGGCGCTAGCGGGGCCTACGAGCAGTACTTC. This codes for CASSLEGASGAYEQYF.